This TCR beta chain is from a study of T cell responses to AZD1222 COVID-19 vaccine. Overall study: Second-dose timings of about 4 or about 12 weeks were pooled. The study, taken as a whole, reports: Vaccination with two AZD1222 doses was followed by a rise in Spike-specific TCR breadth and depth. Donor demographics were predominantly white British with a female majority; clonal diversity may be underestimated.

Clones were sequenced by immunoSEQ multiplex PCR, and TCRdb holds only the in-frame ones, with some missing. The sample carries some 150,000 clones, around nine tenths recorded once. The CDR3 contains 11 residues. The V gene lost 6 bases and the J gene lost 2 bases, with 4 bases spanning the gap. About this clone: Its specificity is unknown.

The specimen was peripheral blood, collected on day 0 of AZD1222 vaccination. The TCR comes from an adult in good health. The gene calls are TRBV12-3 or TRBV12-4 and TRBJ1-1; D unclear. In nucleotides, the CDR3 is TGTGCCAGCAGCGAAAACACTGAAGCTTTCTTT. The encoded protein is CASSENTEAFF.